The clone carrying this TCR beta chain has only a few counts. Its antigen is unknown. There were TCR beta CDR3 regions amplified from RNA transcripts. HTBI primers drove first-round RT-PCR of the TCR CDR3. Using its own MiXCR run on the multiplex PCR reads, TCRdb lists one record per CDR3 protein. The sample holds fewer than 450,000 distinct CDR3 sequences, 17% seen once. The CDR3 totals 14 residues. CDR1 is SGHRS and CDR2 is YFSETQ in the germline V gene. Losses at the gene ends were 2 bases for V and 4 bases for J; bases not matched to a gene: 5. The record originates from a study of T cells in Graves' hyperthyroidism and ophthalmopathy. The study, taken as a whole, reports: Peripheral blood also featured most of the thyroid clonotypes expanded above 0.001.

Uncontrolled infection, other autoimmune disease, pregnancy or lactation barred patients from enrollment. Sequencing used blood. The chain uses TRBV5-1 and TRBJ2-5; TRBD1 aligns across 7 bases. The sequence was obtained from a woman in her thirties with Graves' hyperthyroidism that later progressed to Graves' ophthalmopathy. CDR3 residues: CASSLDRERETQYF. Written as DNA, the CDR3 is TGCGCCAGCAGCTTAGACAGGGAAAGAGAGACCCAGTACTTC.